This is a list of T cell receptor beta chains from one sample in a study of blood T cell repertoires in COVID-19. Generated by immunoSEQ multiplex PCR, the TCRdb table keeps only in-frame clones and is missing some. The sample includes 250,000 or so clones, 85% to 90% of them seen just once. The sample was PBMCs or T cells enriched from blood (not recorded which). These receptors originate from a man aged 40-49 years who had recovered from COVID-19. CDR3s include the opening cysteine and the closing phenylalanine or tryptophan. D genes are given only for firm matches. Expanded clones get a size class; other rows say once, few or many, or leave the size out.

size	V	D	J	DNA	CDR3
many	TRBV4-2	TRBD1	TRBJ1-2	TGTGCCAGCGGTCTTGCGGGACAGGGGGCAAGTAGCTACACCTTC	CASGLAGQGASSYTF
-	TRBV10-1	-	TRBJ2-5	TGCGCCACCACGGGGTTCCAAGAGACCCAGTACTTC	CATTGFQETQYF
-	TRBV10-2	-	TRBJ2-1	TGCGCCAGCAGTGAGACAGGCATCAGCTCCTACAATGAGCAGTTCTTC	CASSETGISSYNEQFF
-	TRBV4-1	TRBD1	TRBJ1-2	TGCGCCAGCAGCCGCCAGACAGGGGTCGAGGGCTATGGCTACACCTTC	CASSRQTGVEGYGYTF
many	TRBV2	TRBD1	TRBJ2-7	TGTGCCAGCACACAGGGGGGCTACGAGCAGTACTTC	CASTQGGYEQYF
-	TRBV29-1	TRBD2	TRBJ2-1	TGCAGCGTTGACGGTCTAGCGGGAGTTGAGCAGTTCTTC	CSVDGLAGVEQFF
-	TRBV18	TRBD1	TRBJ2-2	TGTGCCAGCTCACCACTGTCCTGGGACAGGGTTTCGAACACCGGGGAGCTGTTTTTT	CASSPLSWDRVSNTGELFF
-	TRBV20-1	-	TRBJ2-5	TGCAGTGCTAGAGATCGAGAGACCCAGTACTTC	CSARDRETQYF
once	TRBV5-1	TRBD1	TRBJ2-7	TGCGCCAGCAGCGAACGGACAGGCTCGACCTACGAGCAGTACTTC	CASSERTGSTYEQYF
once	TRBV6-5	-	TRBJ2-2	TGTGCCAGCAGTCTAAACACCGGGGAGCTGTTTTTT	CASSLNTGELFF
-	TRBV7-9	-	TRBJ1-2	TGTGCCAGCAGCTTAGGACGGGACTATGGCTACACCTTC	CASSLGRDYGYTF
-	TRBV2	-	TRBJ2-1	TGTGCCAGCAGTCGTTCCGGGGGTGAGCAGTTCTTC	CASSRSGGEQFF
-	TRBV7-9	-	TRBJ1-2	TGTGCCAGCAGCTCAGACGGGGGGTATGGCTACACCTTC	CASSSDGGYGYTF
-	TRBV10-3	TRBD1	TRBJ1-5	TGTGCCATCAGTGAGTCAGCCGGGACAGGGAATCGTCAGCCCCAGCATTTT	CAISESAGTGNRQPQHF
-	TRBV6-2/TRBV6-3	TRBD1	TRBJ1-2	TGTGCCAGCAGTTACTCTATGGGACAGGGAGTCTACACCTTC	CASSYSMGQGVYTF
-	TRBV12-5	-	TRBJ1-2	TGTGCTAGTGCCTTGGGAGCTAACTATGGCTACACCTTC	CASALGANYGYTF
once	TRBV19	-	TRBJ1-5	TGTGCCAGTAGTATAGTTCAGGGGAGCAATCAGCCCCAGCATTTT	CASSIVQGSNQPQHF
-	TRBV9	TRBD1	TRBJ1-3	TGTGCCAGCAGCGTGGGACAGCTCATCTCTGGAAACACCATATATTTT	CASSVGQLISGNTIYF
-	TRBV7-8	TRBD1	TRBJ2-3	TGTGCCAGCAGCCCGGGGACAGGGGGAGCACTCACAGATACGCAGTATTTT	CASSPGTGGALTDTQYF
-	TRBV9	-	TRBJ1-2	TGTGCCAGCAGCGTAGGCGAGGGGAGGGGTGGCTACACCTTC	CASSVGEGRGGYTF
-	TRBV5-1	-	TRBJ1-2	TGCGCCAGCAGCTTGGGCAGACGGGGAATCTATGGCTACACCTTC	CASSLGRRGIYGYTF
-	TRBV5-5	TRBD1	TRBJ1-3	TGTGCCAGCACCCAGACAGGGGATGATGGAAACACCATATATTTT	CASTQTGDDGNTIYF
-	TRBV13	-	TRBJ1-2	TGTGCCAGCAGCTCCGCGGGACCCCCTAACTATGGCTACACCTTC	CASSSAGPPNYGYTF
-	TRBV4-3	TRBD1	TRBJ1-3	TGCGCCAGCAGCCAAGACAGACAGGGGGCCATCTCTGGAAACACCATATATTTT	CASSQDRQGAISGNTIYF
once	TRBV5-8	-	TRBJ1-2	TGTGCCAGCAGCACGGCGGATACGGGGGGAGACTATGGCTACACCTTC	CASSTADTGGDYGYTF
-	TRBV27	-	TRBJ2-2	TGTGCCAGCAGTTTCTTCACCGGGGAGCTGTTTTTT	CASSFFTGELFF
once	TRBV12-3/TRBV12-4	-	TRBJ1-3	TGTGCCAGCAGCCTCGGAAACACCATATATTTT	CASSLGNTIYF
-	TRBV19	-	TRBJ1-3	TGTGCCAGTAGGCTACAGGGAAACTCTGGAAACACCATATATTTT	CASRLQGNSGNTIYF
-	TRBV20-1	TRBD2	TRBJ2-7	TGCAGTGCTAGTGGACTAGCGTGGAGCTACGAGCAGTACTTC	CSASGLAWSYEQYF
-	TRBV12-3/TRBV12-4	TRBD1	TRBJ2-7	TGTGCCAGCACCCTGGGGGGGACAGGGGTGCAGTACTTC	CASTLGGTGVQYF
many	TRBV7-2	-	TRBJ1-4	TGTGCCAGCAGCTTGGGGCCTGAAAAACTGTTTTTT	CASSLGPEKLFF
once	TRBV7-8	-	TRBJ2-5	TGTGCCAGCAGCTTACATTTGGTTCACGGGAAGGAGACCCAGTACTTC	CASSLHLVHGKETQYF
-	TRBV6-5	-	TRBJ1-4	TGTGCCAGCAGTTACTCCAGGGCTACTAATGAAAAACTGTTTTTT	CASSYSRATNEKLFF
-	TRBV5-4	-	TRBJ2-7	TGTGCCAGCAGCTTGTTGGCAGGGGGGCCCTACGAGCAGTACTTC	CASSLLAGGPYEQYF
-	TRBV6-5	-	TRBJ2-7	TGTGCCAGCAGTTACTCGGGCTCGGGAAACTACGAGCAGTACTTC	CASSYSGSGNYEQYF
once	TRBV10-3	-	TRBJ2-7	TGTGCCATCAGTGAGTCGACTGGTAGCGCTTACTCCTACGAGCAGTACTTC	CAISESTGSAYSYEQYF
-	TRBV5-8	TRBD1	TRBJ2-3	TGTGCCAGCAGCTTGGGTGAACAGGGGGCGCTGGGAGATACGCAGTATTTT	CASSLGEQGALGDTQYF
-	TRBV10-3	TRBD1	TRBJ1-2	TGTGCCATCAGGTTTACAGGGGTTGGCTACACCTTC	CAIRFTGVGYTF
-	TRBV7-3	TRBD2	TRBJ2-3	TGTGCCAGCAGCTTAGCGGGGGGGTACACAGATACGCAGTATTTT	CASSLAGGYTDTQYF
-	TRBV4-3	-	TRBJ2-1	TGCGCCAGCAGCCAAGTCCGCGCTAGCGCCCATGAGCAGTTCTTC	CASSQVRASAHEQFF
-	TRBV5-1	TRBD2	TRBJ2-2	TGCGCCAGCAGCACTCGACTAGCGGGAGATACCGGGGAGCTGTTTTTT	CASSTRLAGDTGELFF